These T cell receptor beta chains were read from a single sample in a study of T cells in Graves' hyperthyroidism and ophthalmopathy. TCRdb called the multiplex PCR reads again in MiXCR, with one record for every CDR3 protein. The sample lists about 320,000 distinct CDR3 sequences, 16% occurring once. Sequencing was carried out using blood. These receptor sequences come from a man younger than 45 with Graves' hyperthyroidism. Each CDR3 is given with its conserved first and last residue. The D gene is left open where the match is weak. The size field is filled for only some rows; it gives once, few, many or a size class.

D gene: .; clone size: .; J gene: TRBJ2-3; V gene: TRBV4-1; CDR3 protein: CASSQDSSAGTDTQYF; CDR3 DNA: TGTGCCAGCAGCCAAGATTCTAGCGCCGGCACAGATACGCAGTATTTT
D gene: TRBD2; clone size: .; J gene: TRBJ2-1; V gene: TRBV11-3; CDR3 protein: CASKLAGALGEQFF; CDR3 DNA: TGTGCCAGCAAACTAGCGGGGGCATTGGGTGAGCAGTTCTTC
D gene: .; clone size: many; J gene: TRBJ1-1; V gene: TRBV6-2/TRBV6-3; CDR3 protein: CASSRQRNTEAFF; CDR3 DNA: TGTGCCAGCAGCCGACAGAGGAACACTGAAGCTTTCTTT
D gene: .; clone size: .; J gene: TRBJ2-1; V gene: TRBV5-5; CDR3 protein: CASSLVSGLYNEQFF; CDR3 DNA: TGTGCCAGCAGCTTGGTTAGCGGACTCTACAATGAGCAGTTCTTC
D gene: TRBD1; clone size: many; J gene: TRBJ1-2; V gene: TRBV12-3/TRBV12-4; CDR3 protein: CASSVQGKFGYTF; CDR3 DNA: TGTGCCAGCAGTGTACAGGGGAAGTTTGGCTACACCTTC
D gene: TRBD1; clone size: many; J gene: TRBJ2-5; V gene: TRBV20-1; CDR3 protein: CSAQGRETQYF; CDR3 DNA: TGCAGTGCACAGGGGAGAGAGACCCAGTACTTC
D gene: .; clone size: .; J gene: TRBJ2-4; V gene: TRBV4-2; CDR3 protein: CASSRRGGTNIQYF; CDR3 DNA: TGTGCCAGCAGCCGACGTGGCGGGACGAACATTCAGTACTTC
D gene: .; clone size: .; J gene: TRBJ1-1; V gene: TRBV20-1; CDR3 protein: CSASTAFF; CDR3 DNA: TGCAGTGCTTCCACAGCTTTCTTT
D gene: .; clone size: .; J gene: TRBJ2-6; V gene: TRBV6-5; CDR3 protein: CASSYSSDSGANVLTF; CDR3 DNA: TGTGCCAGCAGTTACTCGTCGGACTCTGGGGCCAACGTCCTGACTTTC
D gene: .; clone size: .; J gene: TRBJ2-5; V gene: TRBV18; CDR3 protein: CASSLAPRETQYF; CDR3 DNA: TGTGCCAGCTCACTAGCCCCTCGGGAGACCCAGTACTTC
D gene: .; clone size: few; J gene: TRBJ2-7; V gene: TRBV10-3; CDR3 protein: CAISEGASGREQYF; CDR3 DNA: TGTGCCATCAGTGAGGGGGCCTCAGGGAGAGAGCAGTACTTC
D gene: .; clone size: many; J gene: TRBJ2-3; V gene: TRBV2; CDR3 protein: CASGRDTDTQYF; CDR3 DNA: TGTGCCAGCGGGCGGGACACAGATACGCAGTATTTT
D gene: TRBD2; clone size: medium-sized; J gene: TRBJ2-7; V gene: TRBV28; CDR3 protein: CASSLIAGDHEQYF; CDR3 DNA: TGTGCCAGCAGTTTAATAGCGGGAGACCACGAGCAGTACTTC
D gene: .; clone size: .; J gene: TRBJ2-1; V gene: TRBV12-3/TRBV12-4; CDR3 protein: CASSTGTPYNEQFF; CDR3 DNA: TGTGCCAGCAGTACCGGGACTCCCTACAATGAGCAGTTCTTC
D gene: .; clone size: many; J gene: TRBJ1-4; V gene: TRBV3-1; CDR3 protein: CASSQAGREKLFF; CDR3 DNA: TGTGCCAGCAGCCAAGCGGGTAGAGAAAAACTGTTTTTT
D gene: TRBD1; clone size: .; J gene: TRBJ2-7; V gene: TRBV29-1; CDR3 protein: CSVLGQGYEQYF; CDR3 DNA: TGCAGCGTCCTAGGACAGGGCTACGAGCAGTACTTC
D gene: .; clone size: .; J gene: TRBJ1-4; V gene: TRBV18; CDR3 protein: CASSPDRWAGAPGEKLFF; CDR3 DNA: TGTGCCAGCTCACCAGACCGATGGGCGGGGGCGCCGGGTGAAAAACTGTTTTTT
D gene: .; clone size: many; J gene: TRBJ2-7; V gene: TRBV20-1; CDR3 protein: CSAEGVDYEQYF; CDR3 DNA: TGCAGTGCCGAGGGTGTGGACTACGAGCAGTACTTC
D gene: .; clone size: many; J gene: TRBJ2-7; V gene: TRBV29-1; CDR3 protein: CSVELSGFSYEQYF; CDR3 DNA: TGCAGCGTTGAATTATCGGGGTTCTCCTACGAGCAGTACTTC
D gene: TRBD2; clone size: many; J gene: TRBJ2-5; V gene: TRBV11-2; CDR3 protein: CASSLEWTSGSETQYF; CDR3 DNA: TGTGCCAGCAGCTTAGAATGGACTAGCGGGTCGGAGACCCAGTACTTC
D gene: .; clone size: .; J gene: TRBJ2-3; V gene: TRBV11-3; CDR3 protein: CVSSPSTDTQYF; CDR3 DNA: TGTGTCAGCAGCCCGAGCACAGATACGCAGTATTTT
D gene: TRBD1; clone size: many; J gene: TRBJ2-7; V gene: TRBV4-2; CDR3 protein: CASSPGTGQHEQYF; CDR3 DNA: TGTGCCAGCAGCCCCGGGACAGGCCAGCACGAGCAGTACTTC